Below, 21 T cell receptor beta chains from the same sample are listed, as sequenced in a study of cytomegalovirus exposure and HLA in healthy donors. Clones were read by immunoSEQ multiplex PCR, and TCRdb kept only the in-frame ones, dropping some. This table holds 90,000 to 120,000 clones, roughly 95% found once. Sample: PBMCs. All receptors derive from a woman in her late teens or twenties in good health and CMV-seronegative.

The chain recombines TRBV7-3 with TRBJ1-6, with 9 bases identical to TRBD1. Per germline, CDR1 SGHTA and CDR2 FQGTGA. This CDR3 has 17 amino acids. J was trimmed by 5 bases and V by 2 bases; bases with no gene match: 7. CDR3: CASSLHPRTGDNSPLHF. DNA of the CDR3: TGTGCCAGCAGCTTACATCCGCGGACAGGGGATAATTCACCCCTCCACTTT.

The chain has TRBV27 and TRBJ2-7; D might be TRBD1 (6 bases). The germline gives CDR1 MNHEY, CDR2 SMNVEV (reference sequence). V shed 5 bases and J shed 5 bases, with 13 bases lying between them. CDR3 length equals 13 residues. CDR3: CASSTTGYDEQYF. The CDR3 DNA follows: TGTGCCAGCAGTACCACAGGGTACGACGAGCAGTACTTC.

CDR3 in DNA: TGTGCTAGTGGTTGGGCCGCAACTAATGAAAAACTGTTTTTT. Translating it yields CASGWAATNEKLFF. V and J are TRBV12-5 and TRBJ1-4; D uncertain. Germline-derived CDR1 and CDR2 are LGHNT and FRNRAP. Trimming took off 4 bases at V and 0 bases at J, with 6 bases between the two ends. The CDR3 is 14 residues long.

The gene calls are TRBV5-6 and TRBJ1-1; D call uncertain. The germline V gene encodes CDR1 SGHDT and CDR2 YYEEEE. The CDR3 runs to 12 residues. Trimming stripped 4 bases from V and 7 bases from J, with 11 bases between. CDR3 in amino acids: CASSIQEIEAFF. The CDR3 bases are TGTGCCAGCAGCATCCAAGAGATTGAAGCTTTCTTT.

The chain couples TRBV4-3 to TRBJ2-1; 7 positions match TRBD1. V shed 0 bases and J 0 bases; nucleotides not matched to a gene: 11. There are 19 residues in the CDR3. Germline V lookup: CDR1 LGHNA, CDR2 YSLEER. CDR3 coding DNA: TGCGCCAGCAGCCAAGACGCTGGCAGGGGGATGAGCTCCTACAATGAGCAGTTCTTC. It yields the protein CASSQDAGRGMSSYNEQFF.

The V and J genes are TRBV7-6 and TRBJ2-3, with D possibly TRBD2 on 5 matching bases. V lost 4 bases and J 6 bases, leaving 17 bases between the germline ends. Looked up from germline, CDR1 is SGHVS and CDR2 is FNYEAQ. This CDR3 spans 15 amino acids. The CDR3 DNA reads TGTGCCAGCAGCTACCTTCCGGGCGGGTCTGATACGCAGTATTTT. Its translation is CASSYLPGGSDTQYF.

The chain combines TRBV5-8 with TRBJ2-5; no definite D call. Trimming left V 8 bases short and J 5 bases short, with 16 bases between. Germline values: CDR1 SGHTS, CDR2 YDEGEE. The CDR3 is 13 residues long. The CDR3 protein is CASEPRVGETQYF. Written as DNA, the CDR3 is TGTGCCAGTGAGCCCAGAGTCGGGGAGACCCAGTACTTC.

As concerns this clone: The sample has other DNA sequences that encode this CDR3 too. The chain is built from TRBV5-1 and TRBJ2-5, with unresolved D. CDR3 length equals 12 residues. Trimming took 2 bases from V and 4 from J, leaving 6 bases between them. Germline V gene lookup returns CDR1 SGHRS and CDR2 YFSETQ. In DNA, the CDR3 is TGCGCCAGCAGCTTAGCTGGAGAGACCCAGTACTTC. It yields the protein CASSLAGETQYF.

The chain joins TRBV7-6 to TRBJ2-3; D is ambiguous. V lost 2 bases and J lost 0, with 12 bases in between. CDR1 SGHVS and CDR2 FNYEAQ come from the germline V gene. This CDR3 comprises 16 residues. CDR3 in DNA: TGTGCCAGCAGCTTATCCACATCATGGAGCACAGATACGCAGTATTTT. It encodes CASSLSTSWSTDTQYF. The full variable domain, rest sourced from reference TRBV7-6 and TRBJ2-3, is GAGVSQSPRYKVTKRGQDVALRCDPISGHVSLYWYRQALGQGPEFLTYFNYEAQQDKSGLPNDRFSAERPEGSISTLTIQRTEQRDSAMYRCASSLSTSWSTDTQYFGPGTRLTVL.

This clone is labeled medium-sized (0.01 to 0.1%). The chain couples TRBV29-1 to TRBJ1-2; 7 bases line up with TRBD1. This CDR3 is 13 amino acids long. The ends lost 7 bases at V and 0 bases at J; junction bases unmatched: 5. Germline values: CDR1 SQVTM, CDR2 ANQGSEA. In DNA, the CDR3 is TGCAGCGCGTTGGGACAGACTAACTATGGCTACACCTTC. Encoded protein: CSALGQTNYGYTF.

V gene TRBV28 combines with J gene TRBJ2-4, with D perhaps TRBD1 (7 bases). V gave up 3 bases and J gave up 4 bases, with 10 bases separating them. The CDR3 has 14 amino acids. Germline lookup yields CDR1 MDHEN and CDR2 SYDVKM. The CDR3 DNA reads TGTGCCAGCAGTTTCGCGGGACAGAAAAACATTCAGTACTTC. It codes for CASSFAGQKNIQYF.

The chain joins TRBV19 to TRBJ1-1, with TRBD1 identical over 8 bases. CDR1 and CDR2 from the germline V gene are LNHDA and SQIVND (reference sequence). This CDR3 region has 15 residues. Losses at the gene ends were 7 bases for V and 1 base for J; bases not matched to a gene: 8. The CDR3 DNA is TGTGCCAGTACCCCCGCCGGGACAGGGAACACTGAAGCTTTCTTT. Translating it yields CASTPAGTGNTEAFF. Together with reference TRBV19 and TRBJ1-1, the CDR3 gives the full variable domain: DGGITQSPKYLFRKEGQNVTLSCEQNLNHDAMYWYRQDPGQGLRLIYYSQIVNDFQKGDIAEGYSVSREKKESFPLTVTSAQKNPTAFYLCASTPAGTGNTEAFFGQGTRLTVV.

The chain uses TRBV9 and TRBJ2-7; 11 nucleotides align to TRBD2. V dropped 0 bases and J dropped 3; count of bases not matched to a gene: 5. CDR3 length: 16 amino acids. Germline CDR1 SGDLS, CDR2 YYNGEE. CDR3 protein: CASSVEGTSGLYEQYF. In nucleotides, the CDR3 is TGTGCCAGCAGCGTAGAGGGGACTAGCGGACTCTACGAGCAGTACTTC.

The chain uses TRBV6-1 and TRBJ1-6; TRBD1 is a possible D gene (5 bases). Germline V gives CDR1 MNHNS, CDR2 SASEGT. This CDR3 spans 15 amino acids. Between the trimmed V and J ends, which lost 7 bases and 5 bases, there was a span of 15 bases. The CDR3 is CASKETATHNSPLHF. The CDR3 nucleotides read TGTGCCAGCAAAGAGACAGCGACGCATAATTCACCCCTCCACTTT.

The V gene is TRBV7-3, the J gene TRBJ1-5, with D unresolved. The CDR3 consists of 20 residues. CDR1 is SGHTA, CDR2 FQGTGA, per germline. V lost 4 bases and J lost 0, with 25 bases in between. The CDR3 protein is CASSSLGVSRIEYSNQPQHF. CDR3 nucleotides: TGTGCCAGCAGCTCCCTTGGAGTCAGCCGTATCGAGTATAGCAATCAGCCCCAGCATTTT.

This clone was seen once. V gene TRBV6-6 combines with J gene TRBJ1-2; D is undetermined. Germline V gene sequence: CDR1 MNHNY, CDR2 SVGAGI (reference sequence). The length of the CDR3 is 12 residues. V was cut by 5 bases and J by 6 bases, with 10 bases left in between. The CDR3 region is CASSRGEHGYTF. CDR3 bases: TGTGCCAGCAGTCGCGGGGAGCATGGCTACACCTTC.

The genes are TRBV4-2 and TRBJ2-3; D is undetermined. This CDR3 contains 14 residues. With 1 base removed from V and 4 bases from J, the gap between germline ends came to 9 bases. Germline V CDR1 and CDR2: LGHNA, YNFKEQ. CDR3 in amino acids: CASSQVLGSDTQYF. As DNA, the CDR3 is TGTGCCAGCAGCCAAGTTCTAGGATCAGATACGCAGTATTTT.

The rearrangement uses TRBV2 and TRBJ2-5; 8 bases agree with TRBD2. J gave up 5 bases and V 6 bases, and 5 bases lay outside the gene matches. Germline V lookup: CDR1 SNHLY, CDR2 FYNNEI. CDR3 length equals 13 residues. CDR3 sequence reads: CASSAGGTETQYF. CDR3 DNA sequence: TGTGCCAGCAGCGCGGGGGGAACGGAGACCCAGTACTTC.

V is TRBV14 and J is TRBJ2-7; D might be TRBD1 (5 bases). Germline CDR1 reads SGHDN; CDR2 reads FVKESK. The length of the CDR3 is 17 residues. V lost 4 bases, J lost 1 base, and 20 bases lay in between. CDR3 DNA sequence: TGTGCCAGCAGCCCCCCTCATGGGGCAGGACCTTCCTACGAGCAGTACTTC. It yields the protein CASSPPHGAGPSYEQYF.

The count of this clone is one. This sequence joins TRBV7-6 and TRBJ1-2; TRBD1 is a possible D gene (6 bases). This CDR3 contains 18 residues. The V end was cut by 4 bases, the J end by 0 bases, with 21 bases between. Germline V lookup: CDR1 SGHVS, CDR2 FNYEAQ. The CDR3 DNA reads TGTGCCAGCAGCTCAATTAGATCCCCCAGGGGAACTAACTATGGCTACACCTTC. Encoded protein: CASSSIRSPRGTNYGYTF.

The rearrangement joins TRBV5-1 to TRBJ2-5, with 10 positions matching TRBD2. The V and J ends lost 3 bases and 2 bases, in that order; junction bases with no gene match: 7. The CDR3 is made up of 16 amino acids. Germline values: CDR1 SGHRS, CDR2 YFSETQ. In nucleotides, the CDR3 is TGCGCCAGCAGCTACACACTAGCGGGGAAACAAGAGACCCAGTACTTC. Its protein product is CASSYTLAGKQETQYF.